This T cell receptor beta chain derives from a study of beta chain features in type 1 diabetes. Broader study findings: Insertions were fewer and deletions more numerous at VDJ junctions in type 1 diabetes patients. A moderate, significant TCRB CDR3 shortening appeared in type 1 diabetes across four CD4+ subsets.

The V end was cut by 4 bases, the J end by 5 bases, with 8 bases between. The CDR3 covers 11 residues. Germline lookup yields CDR1 GTSNPN and CDR2 SVGIG (reference sequence). With regard to this clone: Its antigen is not known.

Every bit of the isolated RNA underwent reverse transcription, so sequencing read expressed TCRB transcripts. This table comes from immunoSEQ multiplex PCR, and its TCRdb copy is limited to in-frame clones, with some not included. The sample records a few hundred thousand clones, roughly a fifth being singletons. The V gene is TRBV30, the J gene TRBJ2-5; the D is unclear. The clonotype was recovered from a woman between 18 and 30 years old in good health. The sequenced sample was naive CD4+ T cells from blood. The CDR3 nucleotides read TGTGCCTGGACCGCGGAGGAGACCCAGTACTTC. Protein product: CAWTAEETQYF.